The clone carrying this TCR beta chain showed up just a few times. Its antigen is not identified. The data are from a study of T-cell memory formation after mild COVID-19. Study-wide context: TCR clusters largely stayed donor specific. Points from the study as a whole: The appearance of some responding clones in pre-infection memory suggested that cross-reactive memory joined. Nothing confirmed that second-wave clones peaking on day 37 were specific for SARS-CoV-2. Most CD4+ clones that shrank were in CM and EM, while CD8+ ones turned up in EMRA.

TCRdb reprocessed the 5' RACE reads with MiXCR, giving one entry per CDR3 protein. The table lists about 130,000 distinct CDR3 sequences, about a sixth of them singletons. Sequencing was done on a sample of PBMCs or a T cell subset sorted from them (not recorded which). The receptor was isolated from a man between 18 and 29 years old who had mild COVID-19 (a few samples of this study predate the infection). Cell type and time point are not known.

The CDR3 DNA follows: TGTGCCAGCAGCTTACGGAGCGCATATCGTAATCAGCCCCAGCATTTT. This translates into CASSLRSAYRNQPQHF. The chain has TRBV7-2 and TRBJ1-5; D is unresolved. V lost 2 bases and J lost 4, with 15 bases in between. CDR3 size: 16 residues. Per the germline V gene, CDR1 is SGHTA and CDR2 is FQGNSA.